This T cell receptor (beta chain) stems from a study of identifying expanded T cells in peripheral blood. Regarding the study as a whole: Differentially abundant clones: about 1.3 between replicates, 16.4 at about 13 days, less than 20 at four. Clone count variance between roughly 2-week samples rose with total template count.

Remarks on this clone: Antigen specificity is unknown.

Healthy donors had no documented immune events, such as infections, while sampled. Only in-frame clones appear in the TCRdb table, and some are missing; sequencing was by immunoSEQ multiplex PCR. The sample holds about 52,000 clones; roughly 80% are singletons and the top ten take 14%. This TCR came from a person aged 18 to 69 in good health. Sequenced material: blood.

CDR3 coding DNA: TGTGCCAGCAGCTCGACTAGCGGGGGGTACAATGAGCAGTTCTTC. Its protein is CASSSTSGGYNEQFF. V usage is TRBV5-5 and J usage is TRBJ2-1; TRBD2 matches at 13 bases. With 3 bases clipped from V and 4 bases from J, the junction kept 1 base outside the gene matches. CDR3 length: 15 residues. Germline V gene sequence: CDR1 SGHKS, CDR2 YYEKEE (reference sequence).